The sequence of this T cell receptor (beta chain) was determined in a study of tumor and adjacent non-tumor tissue in lung cancer (dated by TCRdb to between 2017 and 2018). Notes on the research overall: The cohort included around eleven adenocarcinoma, 2 squamous cell carcinoma and 1 small cell lung cancer patients. The roughly 15 patients were aged roughly 30 to 80 years, included 10 men and 5 women, and had TNM stage I to III disease. Bulk TCRbeta repertoires were compared between lung tumor tissue and matched distant non-tumor lung tissue obtained from more than twelve lung cancer patients. About 30 paired specimens, one tumor and one normal lung sample per patient, were profiled by TCRbeta CDR3 sequencing. Sequencing generated a total of about 130,000,000 productive TCRbeta reads, averaging approximately 4 million reads per sample. Here is what the overall study found, with its caveats: Significantly higher TCR diversity (inverse Simpson) was observed in tumor tissue than in normal lung tissue (431.37 vs 166.20, P = 0.0075, Mann-Whitney U test). A significantly larger cumulative share of the repertoire was made up by the top 100 clones in normal lung than in tumor tissue. Only around 16 patients were in the cohort, and the authors stated that larger samples and more detailed clinical data are needed. The methods do not name the sequencing platform or mention unique molecular identifiers. Significantly higher TCR diversity was found in younger patients, and higher tumor TCR diversity was associated with shorter overall and disease-free survival. Peripheral blood was not sequenced, so blood TCRbeta repertoires in these lung cancer patients were not examined.

The germline V gene (reference sequence) yields SGHNT for CDR1 and YYREEE for CDR2. The CDR3, cysteine through phenylalanine, is 15 amino acids long. CDR3 DNA only is kept here, 45 bases in frame from base 1. Details on this clonotype: What this receptor recognizes is not known. This may be a read error, as it is one base from a much larger clone.

The method behind the library was multiplex PCR. For sequencing, an Illumina HiSeq 2500 was employed. Following protocols modified from ARM-PCR, the researchers constructed TCRbeta libraries through three rounds of nested PCR with primers (Table S4). Before sequencing, PCR products of 200-500 bp were excised from the gel and purified with the QIAquick gel extraction kit. Per the source publication's procedure: Trimmomatic was used to clean the reads, FLASH was used to merge the reads into complete CDR3 sequences, and MiTCR was used to assign the reads to V(D)J germline segments. Clonal diversity was computed as the inverse Simpson's index with VDJtools. Productive reads were defined as in-frame sequences without a premature stop codon. TCRdb passed the public sequencing reads through fastp at Q25 and MiXCR, retaining productive beta sequences. CDR3 protein duplicates are merged, each entry listing the most common genes and DNA. The V and J calls were not made by the authors but by TCRdb's processing. The sample table contains tens of thousands of distinct CDR3 sequences; only one count was recorded for less than 80% of them. The ten largest clones represent 28% of the sample.

RNA was isolated from bulk unsorted tissue, and RNA quality was assessed with a NanoDrop ND-1000 and an Agilent 2100. Donors were newly diagnosed lung cancer patients admitted for thoracic surgery in China between August and November 2014, without prior chemotherapy. Anyone who had undergone radiotherapy or chemotherapy before, or who had another cancer at the same time, was left out of the study. Pieces of surgical tissue measuring 1-2 cm3 were kept in RNAlater solution and held at -80 degrees C until needed. This TCR derives from a man between 60 and 70 years old with non-small cell lung cancer. Material for sequencing was lung tumor tissue. The V and J genes are TRBV5-4 and TRBJ2-1, with 9 bases matching TRBD2. The CDR3 here reads CVSSQEREAYNEQFF. The sequence in DNA is TGTGTCAGCAGCCAGGAGCGGGAGGCCTACAATGAGCAGTTCTTC.